The rows below give T cell receptor beta chains drawn from one sample of a study of T cells in tuberculosis. The repertoire was sequenced with immunoSEQ multiplex PCR; TCRdb's copy has only in-frame clones and lacks some. The table records 40,000 to 45,000 clones, more than 90% of them present only once. Material for sequencing was PBMCs. Receptors originate from a donor aged 10-30 years with latent tuberculosis or without tuberculosis infection. Both conserved end residues are part of each CDR3. D genes are given only for firm matches. Clone size is stated in some rows and not others, as once, few, many or a class when expanded.

j_gene: TRBJ1-1; abundance: .; d_gene: .; v_gene: TRBV6-5; CDR3aa: CASRGAKNTEAFF; CDR3nt: TGTGCCAGCAGGGGGGCGAAGAACACTGAAGCTTTCTTT
j_gene: TRBJ1-4; abundance: .; d_gene: .; v_gene: TRBV5-1; CDR3aa: CASSPPSGGSNEKLFF; CDR3nt: TGCGCCAGCAGCCCCCCTTCGGGGGGCTCTAATGAAAAACTGTTTTTT
j_gene: TRBJ2-1; abundance: .; d_gene: .; v_gene: TRBV2; CDR3aa: CASGGQASSYNEQFF; CDR3nt: TGTGCCAGCGGTGGGCAGGCTTCCTCCTACAATGAGCAGTTCTTC
j_gene: TRBJ2-1; abundance: .; d_gene: TRBD2; v_gene: TRBV6-6; CDR3aa: CASSYSAGADYEQFF; CDR3nt: TGTGCCAGCAGTTACTCGGCGGGAGCGGACTATGAGCAGTTCTTC
j_gene: TRBJ2-7; abundance: .; d_gene: .; v_gene: TRBV6-1; CDR3aa: CASSSSPRVDYEQYF; CDR3nt: TGTGCCAGCAGTTCTTCCCCGAGAGTAGACTACGAGCAGTACTTC
j_gene: TRBJ2-7; abundance: few; d_gene: TRBD2; v_gene: TRBV28; CDR3aa: CASSFKSLAGGPSQIRVDKQYF; CDR3nt: TGTGCCAGCAGTTTTAAGTCACTAGCGGGGGGCCCCAGCCAGATACGTGTTGACAAGCAGTACTTC
j_gene: TRBJ2-7; abundance: .; d_gene: .; v_gene: TRBV20-1; CDR3aa: CSASQEYEQYF; CDR3nt: TGCAGTGCTTCACAGGAATACGAGCAGTACTTC
j_gene: TRBJ2-2; abundance: .; d_gene: .; v_gene: TRBV9; CDR3aa: CASSVVGGGTGELFF; CDR3nt: TGTGCCAGCAGCGTAGTTGGGGGAGGAACCGGGGAGCTGTTTTTT
j_gene: TRBJ1-3; abundance: .; d_gene: TRBD1; v_gene: TRBV5-4; CDR3aa: CASSWDRGSGNTIYF; CDR3nt: TGTGCCAGCAGTTGGGACAGGGGGTCTGGAAACACCATATATTTT
j_gene: TRBJ1-2; abundance: .; d_gene: TRBD1; v_gene: TRBV7-3; CDR3aa: CASSFDRDYGYTF; CDR3nt: TGTGCCAGCAGTTTTGACAGGGACTATGGCTACACCTTC
j_gene: TRBJ2-2; abundance: .; d_gene: .; v_gene: TRBV10-3; CDR3aa: CAISEIESNTGELFF; CDR3nt: TGTGCCATCAGTGAAATAGAATCGAACACCGGGGAGCTGTTTTTT